This is a list of T cell receptor beta chains from one sample in a study of shared clonotypes between healthy human individuals. Data came from immunoSEQ multiplex PCR; TCRdb stores just in-frame clones and leaves some out. The sample consists of around 610,000 clones, around 96% of them appearing once. Material for sequencing was naive CD8+ T cells sorted from blood. These receptors all come from a woman under 40 in good health. Each CDR3 is given with its conserved first and last residue. The order of the fields is clone size, D gene, J gene, V gene, CDR3 DNA, CDR3 protein. The D gene is left open where the match is weak. Rows give clone size only sometimes, using once, few, many, or a class for an expanded clone.

once TRBD2 TRBJ2-1 TRBV29-1 TGCAGCGTTGATTGGTCTAGCGGAACCTACAATGAGCAGTTCTTC CSVDWSSGTYNEQFF
NA NA TRBJ2-7 TRBV7-9 TGTGCCAGCAGCAAATGGGACAGCGGGTACGGGCAGTACTTC CASSKWDSGYGQYF
NA NA TRBJ2-3 TRBV13 TGTGCCAGCAGCTTCGGTGGTGGGGGCGGGGCGGATACGCAGTATTTT CASSFGGGGGADTQYF
NA NA TRBJ2-1 TRBV9 TGTGCCAGCAGCGTGAGCGGGCCGACCTACAATGAGCAGTTCTTC CASSVSGPTYNEQFF
NA NA TRBJ1-6 TRBV28 TGTGCCAGCAGAAAACAGAAGTATAATTCACCCCTCCACTTT CASRKQKYNSPLHF
NA NA TRBJ2-7 TRBV28 TGTGCCAGCAGTTTAGCCAGGGATATCTACGAGCAGTACTTC CASSLARDIYEQYF
NA TRBD1 TRBJ1-1 TRBV2 TGTGCCAGCAGATCTATGACAGGGGTAAACACTGAAGCTTTCTTT CASRSMTGVNTEAFF
NA TRBD2 TRBJ2-3 TRBV4-2 TGTGCCAGCAGCCAAGATCCCCCCGCGGGAGAGTCGGATACGCAGTATTTT CASSQDPPAGESDTQYF
NA NA TRBJ1-1 TRBV19 TGTGCCAGTAGTCGACCCGGTACTGAAGCTTTCTTT CASSRPGTEAFF
NA NA TRBJ2-1 TRBV10-2 TGCGCCAGCAGTGAGCTGCTGGGAGATCACAATGAGCAGTTCTTC CASSELLGDHNEQFF
NA NA TRBJ2-7 TRBV27 TGTGCCAGCAATCCGCAGGGACCATCCTACGAGCAGTACTTC CASNPQGPSYEQYF
NA NA TRBJ2-7 TRBV27 TGTGCCAGCAGTTTTCTAGGAGGAGGCTCCTACGAGCAGTACTTC CASSFLGGGSYEQYF
NA NA TRBJ2-5 TRBV28 TGTGCCAGCAGTTTAGGAGGCCAAGAGACCCAGTACTTC CASSLGGQETQYF
NA NA TRBJ2-7 TRBV7-8 TGTGCCAGCAGCTTAGAGGGACGGAGCTCCTACGAGCAGTACTTC CASSLEGRSSYEQYF
NA TRBD1 TRBJ2-3 TRBV27 TGTGCCAGCAGTTGGCAGGGGGAAGATACGCAGTATTTT CASSWQGEDTQYF
NA NA TRBJ2-6 TRBV29-1 TGCAGCGTTGAAGTTGACGGACCCTCTGGGGCCAACGTCCTGACTTTC CSVEVDGPSGANVLTF
NA TRBD2 TRBJ2-2 TRBV4-1 TGCGCCAGCAGCCTCGCTAGCGGCTACACCGGGGAGCTGTTTTTT CASSLASGYTGELFF
once NA TRBJ2-1 TRBV27 TGTGCCAGCAGTTTGGGGAGACCAGAGTACAATGAGCAGTTCTTC CASSLGRPEYNEQFF
NA NA TRBJ1-1 TRBV15 TGTGCCACCAGCGCACGGGGGGTGGGCACTGAAGCTTTCTTT CATSARGVGTEAFF
NA TRBD2 TRBJ2-2 TRBV27 TGTGCCAGCAGTCCAATAGCGGGAGGGAGCACCGGGGAGCTGTTTTTT CASSPIAGGSTGELFF
NA NA TRBJ1-2 TRBV27 TGTGCCAGCAGTCCCGCATCTAGCTATGGCTACACCTTC CASSPASSYGYTF
NA NA TRBJ2-2 TRBV27 TGTGCCAGTTCCAGGCGGGGACCCGGGGAGCTGTTTTTT CASSRRGPGELFF
NA NA TRBJ2-7 TRBV5-1 TGCGCCAGCAGCCAAAATCTGGCGGGCACCTCCTACGAGCAGTACTTC CASSQNLAGTSYEQYF
NA TRBD1 TRBJ1-2 TRBV6-6 TGTGCCAGCAGCTCAGAACGACAGGGCTGGGATGGCTACACCTTC CASSSERQGWDGYTF
once NA TRBJ2-2 TRBV9 TGTGCCAGCAGGTCCGGGATACATCAACCGGGGGAGCTGTTTTTT CASRSGIHQPGELFF
NA TRBD2 TRBJ2-7 TRBV29-1 TGCAGCGTTGAAATTCCTAGCGGTGGTTCCTACGAGCAGTACTTC CSVEIPSGGSYEQYF
NA TRBD2 TRBJ2-1 TRBV10-1 TGCGCCAGCAGTGATTCAGCGGGAGGGTACAATGAGCAGTTCTTC CASSDSAGGYNEQFF
NA NA TRBJ2-1 TRBV4-1 TGCGCCAGCAGCCAAGTCAGCACCGGAGGAAATGAGCAGTTCTTC CASSQVSTGGNEQFF
NA TRBD2 TRBJ2-7 TRBV10-3 TGTGCCATCAGTGAGTCTATGCTCGGTAGCGGGCCCTTGTTTGGGTATAGCTCCTACGAGCAGTACTTC CAISESMLGSGPLFGYSSYEQYF
NA NA TRBJ1-1 TRBV28 TGTGCCAGCAGTCCCGGACCCAACACTGAAGCTTTCTTT CASSPGPNTEAFF
NA NA TRBJ2-1 TRBV5-4 TGTGCCAGCAGTACCGGGACGGCAAACTACAATGAGCAGTTCTTC CASSTGTANYNEQFF
NA NA TRBJ2-7 TRBV28 TGTGCCAGCAGTTATGGGCCCCTATCCTACGAGCAGTACTTC CASSYGPLSYEQYF
NA TRBD1 TRBJ2-1 TRBV30 TGTGCCTGGGACAGGGGCGGGGAGCAGTTCTTC CAWDRGGEQFF
NA NA TRBJ1-1 TRBV5-4 TGTGCCAGCAGCTTGGAAGTCAACGCTGAAGCTTTCTTT CASSLEVNAEAFF
NA TRBD2 TRBJ2-2 TRBV27 TGTGCCAGCAGTGTAGCGGGAGTAGGTACCGGGGAGCTGTTTTTT CASSVAGVGTGELFF
NA NA TRBJ2-7 TRBV19 TGTGCCAGTAGTGTAACAGGAGGAGCCTACGAGCAGTACTTC CASSVTGGAYEQYF
NA NA TRBJ1-2 TRBV13 TGTGCCAGCAGGAGAGCTACTTACTATGGCTACACCTTC CASRRATYYGYTF
NA NA TRBJ1-4 TRBV9 TGTGCCAGCAGCGGAACGGAAAATGAAAAACTGTTTTTT CASSGTENEKLFF
NA NA TRBJ2-1 TRBV9 TGTGCCAGCAGCGTAGATGGAGACAATGAGCAGTTCTTC CASSVDGDNEQFF
NA TRBD2 TRBJ2-5 TRBV4-1 TGCGCCAGCAGCCCGGGACTAGCGGACTCCCAAGAGACCCAGTACTTC CASSPGLADSQETQYF
once TRBD2 TRBJ2-3 TRBV6-1 TGTGCCAGCAGTGAAGAGGTTGGCGGGAGATACACAGATACGCAGTATTTT CASSEEVGGRYTDTQYF
NA TRBD2 TRBJ2-7 TRBV7-8 TGTGCCAGCAGCTATACTAGCGGGAGTAACGAGCAGTACTTC CASSYTSGSNEQYF
NA TRBD1 TRBJ1-1 TRBV7-8 TGTGCCAGCAGCCACGGACGGACAGGCAACACTGAAGCTTTCTTT CASSHGRTGNTEAFF
NA TRBD2 TRBJ2-5 TRBV9 TGTGCCAGCAGCCGCGGGGGATTCCAAGAGACCCAGTACTTC CASSRGGFQETQYF
once NA TRBJ2-1 TRBV10-3 TGTGCCATCAGTGAGTCGGAGGGCTGGTTGGAAGATGAGCAGTTCTTC CAISESEGWLEDEQFF
NA TRBD1 TRBJ1-1 TRBV19 TGTGCCAGTAGGCCCGTGATACTAGACAGGGGGATGAACACTGAAGCTTTCTTT CASRPVILDRGMNTEAFF